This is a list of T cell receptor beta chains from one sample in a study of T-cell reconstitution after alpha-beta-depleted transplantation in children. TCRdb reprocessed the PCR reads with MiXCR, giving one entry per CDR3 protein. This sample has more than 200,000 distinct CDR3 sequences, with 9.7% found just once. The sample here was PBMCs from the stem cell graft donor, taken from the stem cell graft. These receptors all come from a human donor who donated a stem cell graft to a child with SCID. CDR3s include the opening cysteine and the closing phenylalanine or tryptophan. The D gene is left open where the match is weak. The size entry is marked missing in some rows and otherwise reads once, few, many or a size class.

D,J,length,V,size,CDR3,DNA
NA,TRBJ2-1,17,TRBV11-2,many,CASSLGRGAGSLNEQFF,TGTGCCAGCAGCTTAGGTCGAGGGGCGGGATCTCTCAATGAGCAGTTCTTC
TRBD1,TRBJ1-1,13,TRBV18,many,CASSPATGVEAFF,TGTGCCAGCTCACCGGCTACAGGGGTTGAAGCTTTCTTT
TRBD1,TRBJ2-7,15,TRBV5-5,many,CASSPQDRVLYEQYF,TGTGCCAGCAGCCCACAGGACAGGGTTTTGTACGAGCAGTACTTC
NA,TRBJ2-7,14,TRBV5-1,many,CASSSAPAAYEQYF,TGCGCCAGCAGCTCGGCCCCAGCGGCCTACGAGCAGTACTTC
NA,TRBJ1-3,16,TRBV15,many,CATSREFGFSGNTIYF,TGTGCCACCAGCAGAGAGTTCGGTTTCTCTGGAAACACCATATATTTT
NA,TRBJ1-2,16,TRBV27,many,CASSFRWVVGNYGYTF,TGTGCCAGCAGTTTCCGATGGGTTGTAGGGAACTATGGCTACACCTTC
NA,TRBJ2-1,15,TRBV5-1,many,CASSLDGGMGNEQFF,TGCGCCAGCAGCTTGGATGGAGGGATGGGGAATGAGCAGTTCTTC
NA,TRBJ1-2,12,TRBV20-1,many,CSAVGNLYGYTF,TGCAGTGCTGTGGGGAACCTTTATGGCTACACCTTC
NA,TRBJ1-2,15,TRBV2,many,CASSEAEGDFYGYTF,TGTGCCAGCAGTGAAGCGGAAGGAGATTTCTATGGCTACACCTTC
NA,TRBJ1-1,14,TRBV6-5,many,CASSYEPLATEAFF,TGTGCCAGCAGTTACGAACCCTTAGCCACTGAAGCTTTCTTT
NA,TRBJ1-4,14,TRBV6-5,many,CASSLGRSNEKLFF,TGTGCCAGCAGCCTCGGACGGTCGAATGAAAAACTGTTTTTT
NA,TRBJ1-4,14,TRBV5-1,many,CASSGASGGEKLFF,TGCGCCAGCAGCGGTGCAAGCGGGGGTGAAAAACTGTTTTTT
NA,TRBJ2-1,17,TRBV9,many,CASSPKLESYSYNEQFF,TGTGCCAGCAGCCCTAAGCTAGAGTCCTACTCCTACAATGAGCAGTTCTTC
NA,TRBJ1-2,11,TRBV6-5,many,CASSMGYGYTF,TGTGCCAGCAGCATGGGTTATGGCTACACCTTC
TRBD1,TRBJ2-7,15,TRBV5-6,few,CASSPPATGAYEQYF,TGTGCCAGCAGCCCTCCTGCGACAGGGGCCTACGAGCAGTACTTC
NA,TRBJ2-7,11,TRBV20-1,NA,CSARRLHEQYF,TGCAGTGCTAGGCGGCTCCACGAGCAGTACTTC
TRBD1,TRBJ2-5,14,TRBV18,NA,CASSPGQTQETQYF,TGTGCCAGCTCACCGGGACAGACCCAAGAGACCCAGTACTTC
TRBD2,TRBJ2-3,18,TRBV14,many,CASSLFGGGRPQGDTQYF,TGTGCCAGCAGCCTTTTCGGCGGGGGTCGACCCCAAGGAGATACGCAGTATTTT
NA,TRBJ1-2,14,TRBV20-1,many,CSARGGGLDYGYTF,TGCAGTGCTAGAGGAGGAGGACTAGACTATGGCTACACCTTC
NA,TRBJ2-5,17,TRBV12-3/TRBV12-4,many,CASSFESPGLLQETQYF,TGTGCCAGCAGTTTTGAATCACCGGGACTCCTCCAAGAGACCCAGTACTTC
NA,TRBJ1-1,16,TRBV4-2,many,CASSQAHVTMNTEAFF,TGTGCCAGCAGCCAAGCCCACGTTACTATGAACACTGAAGCTTTCTTT
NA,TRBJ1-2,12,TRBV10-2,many,CASSAGFYGYTF,TGCGCCAGCAGTGCGGGGTTCTATGGCTACACCTTC
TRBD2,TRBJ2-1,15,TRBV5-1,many,CASSFIAGVYNEQFF,TGCGCCAGCAGCTTTATCGCGGGGGTCTACAATGAGCAGTTCTTC
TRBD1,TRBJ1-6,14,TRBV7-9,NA,CASSSGQELSPLHF,TGTGCCAGCAGCTCAGGACAGGAGCTTTCACCCCTCCACTTT
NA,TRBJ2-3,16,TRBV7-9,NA,CASSLATGHSTDTQFF,TGTGCCAGCAGCTTAGCAACAGGCCATAGCACAGATACACAGTTTTTT
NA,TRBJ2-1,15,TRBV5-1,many,CASSLGLALLGEQFF,TGCGCCAGCAGCTTGGGGCTAGCGTTGTTGGGTGAGCAGTTCTTC
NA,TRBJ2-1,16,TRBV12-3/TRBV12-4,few,CASRTTVGSSYNEQFF,TGTGCCAGCAGGACGACAGTGGGGAGCTCCTACAATGAGCAGTTCTTC
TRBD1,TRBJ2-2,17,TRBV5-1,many,CASSQIVGQGNTGELFF,TGCGCCAGCAGCCAGATCGTCGGACAGGGGAACACCGGGGAGCTGTTTTTT
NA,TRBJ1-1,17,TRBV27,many,CASSLSASSLGHTEAFF,TGTGCCAGCAGTTTATCGGCTAGCTCCCTGGGGCACACTGAAGCTTTCTTT
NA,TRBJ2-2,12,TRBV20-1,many,CSQRGNTGELFF,TGCAGTCAAAGGGGGAACACCGGGGAGCTGTTTTTT
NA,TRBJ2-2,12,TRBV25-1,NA,CASAHRHGELFF,TGTGCCAGCGCCCACCGACACGGGGAGCTGTTTTTT
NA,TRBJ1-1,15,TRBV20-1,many,CSARPSGAMNTEAFF,TGCAGTGCTAGACCCTCGGGGGCCATGAACACTGAAGCTTTCTTT
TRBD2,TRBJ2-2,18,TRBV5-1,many,CASSLVASGNVNTGELFF,TGCGCCAGCAGCTTGGTGGCTAGCGGGAATGTGAACACCGGGGAGCTGTTTTTT
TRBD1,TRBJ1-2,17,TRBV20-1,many,CSARPSFVGGSNYGYTF,TGCAGTGCTAGACCGTCTTTTGTAGGGGGCTCAAACTATGGCTACACCTTC
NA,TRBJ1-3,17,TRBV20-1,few,CSARPSPIDRPRGTIYF,TGCAGTGCTAGACCTTCTCCGATCGACAGGCCCAGGGGCACCATATATTTT
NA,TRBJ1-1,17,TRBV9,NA,CASSVRLGVVAYTEAFF,TGTGCCAGCAGCGTACGGTTGGGAGTCGTGGCATACACTGAAGCTTTTTTT
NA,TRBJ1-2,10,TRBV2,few,CASAKGGYTF,TGTGCCAGCGCGAAGGGGGGCTACACCTTC
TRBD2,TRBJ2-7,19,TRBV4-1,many,CASSQDQSISSGGSYEQYF,TGCGCCAGCAGCCAAGATCAGTCGATAAGTAGCGGGGGCTCTTACGAGCAGTACTTC
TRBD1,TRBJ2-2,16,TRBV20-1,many,CSARPTGARYTGELFF,TGCAGTGCTAGGCCGACAGGGGCCCGGTACACCGGGGAGCTGTTTTTT
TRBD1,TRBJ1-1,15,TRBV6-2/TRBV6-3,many,CASASSTGWNTEAFF,TGTGCCAGCGCATCCTCGACAGGGTGGAACACTGAAGCTTTCTTT
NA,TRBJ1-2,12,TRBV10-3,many,CAISGEGGSFTF,TGTGCCATCAGTGGCGAAGGTGGCAGTTTCACCTTC
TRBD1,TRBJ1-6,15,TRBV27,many,CASSLWTGGISPLHF,TGTGCCAGCAGTTTGTGGACAGGGGGAATCTCACCCCTCCACTTT
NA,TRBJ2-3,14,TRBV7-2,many,CASSLAGFPDTQYF,TGTGCCAGCAGCTTAGCGGGGTTTCCAGATACGCAGTATTTT
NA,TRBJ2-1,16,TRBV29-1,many,CSVGGRQAPSYNEQFF,TGCAGCGTTGGGGGTCGACAGGCCCCTTCCTACAATGAGCAGTTCTTC
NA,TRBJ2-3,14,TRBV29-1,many,CSVTGAEGPDTQYF,TGCAGCGTTACGGGAGCGGAGGGTCCAGATACGCAGTATTTT
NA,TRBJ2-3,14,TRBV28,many,CASSPVGATDTQYF,TGTGCCAGCAGTCCCGTGGGGGCCACAGATACGCAGTATTTT
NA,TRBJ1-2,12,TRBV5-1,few,CASREGRSGYTF,TGCGCCAGCAGGGAAGGGCGGAGTGGCTACACCTTC
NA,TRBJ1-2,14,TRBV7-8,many,CASSLEGRNYGYTF,TGTGCCAGCAGCTTAGAGGGACGGAACTATGGCTACACCTTC
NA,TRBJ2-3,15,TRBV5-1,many,CASSFGTPLADTQYF,TGCGCCAGCAGCTTCGGGACACCCCTCGCGGATACGCAGTATTTT
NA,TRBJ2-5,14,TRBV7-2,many,CASSIRAHQETQYF,TGTGCCAGCAGCATAAGGGCCCACCAAGAGACCCAGTACTTC
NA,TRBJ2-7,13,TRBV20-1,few,CSAGRGDPYEQYF,TGCAGTGCTGGCAGGGGCGACCCCTACGAGCAGTACTTC
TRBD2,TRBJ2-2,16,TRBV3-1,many,CASSLAGATNTGELFF,TGTGCCAGCAGCCTAGCGGGGGCCACGAACACCGGGGAGCTGTTTTTT
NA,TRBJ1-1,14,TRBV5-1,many,CASSLDEGYTEAFF,TGCGCCAGCAGCTTGGATGAGGGCTACACTGAAGCTTTCTTT
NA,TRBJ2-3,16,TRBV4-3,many,CASSSQGRGLADTQYF,TGCGCCAGCAGCTCTCAGGGGAGGGGGCTAGCAGATACGCAGTATTTT